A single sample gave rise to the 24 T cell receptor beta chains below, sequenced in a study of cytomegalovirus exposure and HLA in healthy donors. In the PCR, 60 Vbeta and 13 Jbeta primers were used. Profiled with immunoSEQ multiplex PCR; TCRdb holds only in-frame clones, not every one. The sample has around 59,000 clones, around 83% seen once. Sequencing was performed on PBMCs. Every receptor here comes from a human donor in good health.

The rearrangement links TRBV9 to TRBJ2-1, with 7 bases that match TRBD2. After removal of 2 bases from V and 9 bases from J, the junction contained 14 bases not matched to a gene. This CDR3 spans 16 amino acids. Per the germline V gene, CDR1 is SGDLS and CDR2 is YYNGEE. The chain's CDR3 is CASSVTSGRASGEQFF. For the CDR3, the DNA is TGTGCCAGCAGCGTTACTAGTGGGAGGGCCTCTGGTGAGCAGTTCTTC. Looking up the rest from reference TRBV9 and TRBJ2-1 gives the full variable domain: DSGVTQTPKHLITATGQRVTLRCSPRSGDLSVYWYQQSLDQGLQFLIQYYNGEERAKGNILERFSAQQFPDLHSELNLSSLELGDSALYFCASSVTSGRASGEQFFGPGTRLTVL.

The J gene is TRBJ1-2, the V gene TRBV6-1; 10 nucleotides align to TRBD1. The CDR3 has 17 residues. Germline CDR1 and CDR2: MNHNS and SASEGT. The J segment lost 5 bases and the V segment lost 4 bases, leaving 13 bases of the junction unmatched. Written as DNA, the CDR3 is TGTGCCAGCAGTGGGTACCGACAGGGGGCGCGTCAATATGGCTACACCTTC. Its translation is CASSGYRQGARQYGYTF.

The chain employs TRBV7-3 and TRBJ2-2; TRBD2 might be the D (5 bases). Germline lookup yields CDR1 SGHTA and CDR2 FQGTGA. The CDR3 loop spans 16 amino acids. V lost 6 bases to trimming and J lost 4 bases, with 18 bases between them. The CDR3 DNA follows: TGTGCCAGCAGTCCCGGGGAGACACGAAGCACCGGGGAGCTGTTTTTT. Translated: CASSPGETRSTGELFF.

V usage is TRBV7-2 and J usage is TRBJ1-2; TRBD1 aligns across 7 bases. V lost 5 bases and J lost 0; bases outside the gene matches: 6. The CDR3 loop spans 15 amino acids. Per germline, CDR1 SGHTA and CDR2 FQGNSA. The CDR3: CASSPRQGTNYGYTF. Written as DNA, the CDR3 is TGTGCCAGCAGCCCCCGACAGGGAACTAACTATGGCTACACCTTC.

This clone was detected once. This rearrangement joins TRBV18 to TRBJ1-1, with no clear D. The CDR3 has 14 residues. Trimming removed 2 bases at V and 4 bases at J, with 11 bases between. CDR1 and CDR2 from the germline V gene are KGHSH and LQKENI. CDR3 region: CASSPSGSGTEAFF. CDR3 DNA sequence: TGTGCCAGCTCACCATCCGGGAGCGGCACTGAAGCTTTCTTT.

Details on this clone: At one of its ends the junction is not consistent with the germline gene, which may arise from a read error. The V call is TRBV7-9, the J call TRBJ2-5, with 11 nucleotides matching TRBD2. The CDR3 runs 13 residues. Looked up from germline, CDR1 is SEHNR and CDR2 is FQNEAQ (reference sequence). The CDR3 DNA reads TGTGCCAGCAGCGTAGCGGGAGGGGAGACCCAGTACTTC. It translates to CASSVAGGETQYF.

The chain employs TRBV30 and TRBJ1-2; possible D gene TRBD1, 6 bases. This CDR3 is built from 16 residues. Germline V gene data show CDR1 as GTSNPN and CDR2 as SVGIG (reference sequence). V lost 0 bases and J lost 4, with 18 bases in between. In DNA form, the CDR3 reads TGTGCCTGGAGTGTGGAACAGGGCCCCTCTAGCTATGGCTACACCTTC. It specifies CAWSVEQGPSSYGYTF. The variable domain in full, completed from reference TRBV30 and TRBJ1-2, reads SQTIHQWPATLVQPVGSPLSLECTVEGTSNPNLYWYRQAAGRGLQLLFYSVGIGQISSEVPQNLSASRPQDRQFILSSKKLLLSDSGFYLCAWSVEQGPSSYGYTFGSGTRLTVV.

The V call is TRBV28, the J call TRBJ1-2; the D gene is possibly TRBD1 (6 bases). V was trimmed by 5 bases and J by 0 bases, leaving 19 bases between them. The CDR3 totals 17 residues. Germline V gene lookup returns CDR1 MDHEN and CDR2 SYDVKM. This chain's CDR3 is CASSRPGGPLANYGYTF. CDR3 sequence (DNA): TGTGCCAGCAGTCGCCCCGGGGGGCCACTAGCTAACTATGGCTACACCTTC.

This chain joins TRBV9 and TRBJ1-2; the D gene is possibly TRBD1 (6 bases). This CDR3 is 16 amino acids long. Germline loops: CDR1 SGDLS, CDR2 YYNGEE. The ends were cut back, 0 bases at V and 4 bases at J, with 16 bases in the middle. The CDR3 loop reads CASSVEEGDTFYGYTF. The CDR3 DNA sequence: TGTGCCAGCAGCGTAGAAGAGGGGGACACCTTCTATGGCTACACCTTC.

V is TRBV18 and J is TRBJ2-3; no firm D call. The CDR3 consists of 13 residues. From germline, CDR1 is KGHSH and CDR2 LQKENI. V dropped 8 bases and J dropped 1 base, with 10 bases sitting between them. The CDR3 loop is CASDTTGTDTQYF. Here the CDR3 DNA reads TGTGCCAGCGACACCACAGGCACAGATACGCAGTATTTT.

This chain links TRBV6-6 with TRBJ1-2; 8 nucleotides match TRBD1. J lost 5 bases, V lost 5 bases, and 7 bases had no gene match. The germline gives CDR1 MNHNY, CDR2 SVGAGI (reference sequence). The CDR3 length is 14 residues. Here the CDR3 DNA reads TGTGCCAGCAGTCAGGGGGCTAGGTCGTATGGCTACACCTTC. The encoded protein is CASSQGARSYGYTF.

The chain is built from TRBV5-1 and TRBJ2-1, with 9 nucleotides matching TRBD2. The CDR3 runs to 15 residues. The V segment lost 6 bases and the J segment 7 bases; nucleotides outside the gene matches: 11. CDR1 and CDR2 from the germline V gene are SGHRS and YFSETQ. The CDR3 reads CASKPPASGENEQFF. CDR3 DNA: TGCGCCAGCAAACCCCCCGCTAGCGGGGAGAATGAGCAGTTCTTC.

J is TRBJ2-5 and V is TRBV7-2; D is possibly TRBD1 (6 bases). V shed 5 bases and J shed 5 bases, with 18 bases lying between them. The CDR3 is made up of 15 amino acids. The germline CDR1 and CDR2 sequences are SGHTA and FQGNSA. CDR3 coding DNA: TGTGCCAGCAGCCTGACAGGCCTCCGGGTGGAGACCCAGTACTTC. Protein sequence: CASSLTGLRVETQYF. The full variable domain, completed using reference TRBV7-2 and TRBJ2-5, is GAGVSQSPSNKVTEKGKDVELRCDPISGHTALYWYRQSLGQGLEFLIYFQGNSAPDKSGLPSDRFSAERTGGSVSTLTIQRTQQEDSAVYLCASSLTGLRVETQYFGPGTRLLVL.

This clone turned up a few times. The CDR3 region is CASSLVGDREETQYF. For the CDR3, the DNA is TGTGCCAGCAGCTTAGTCGGCGACAGGGAAGAGACCCAGTACTTC. The V and J genes are TRBV7-9 and TRBJ2-5, with 7 bases fitting TRBD1. The J segment lost 3 bases and the V segment lost 1 base, leaving 5 bases of the junction unmatched. Germline V gene lookup returns CDR1 SEHNR and CDR2 FQNEAQ (reference sequence). The CDR3 has 15 residues.

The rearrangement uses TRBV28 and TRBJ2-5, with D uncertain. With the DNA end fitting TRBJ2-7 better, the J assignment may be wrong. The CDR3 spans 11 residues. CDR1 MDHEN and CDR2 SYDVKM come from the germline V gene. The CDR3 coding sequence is TGTGCCAGCAGTTTTTACCACGAGCAGTACTTC. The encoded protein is CASSFYHEQYF.

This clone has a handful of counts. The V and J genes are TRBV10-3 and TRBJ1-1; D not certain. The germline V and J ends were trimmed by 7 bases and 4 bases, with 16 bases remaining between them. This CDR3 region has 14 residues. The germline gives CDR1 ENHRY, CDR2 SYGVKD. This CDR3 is CAIINPGSVTEAFF. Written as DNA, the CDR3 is TGTGCCATCATAAATCCCGGTAGTGTCACTGAAGCTTTCTTT.

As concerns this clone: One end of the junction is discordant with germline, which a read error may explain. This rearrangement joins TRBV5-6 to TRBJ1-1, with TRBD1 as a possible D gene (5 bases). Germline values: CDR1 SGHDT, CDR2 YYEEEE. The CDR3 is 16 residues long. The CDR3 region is CASSLRIMVPVEWGVF. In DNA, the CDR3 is TGTGCCAGCAGCTTGAGGATCATGGTGCCTGTGGAGTGGGGCGTCTTT.

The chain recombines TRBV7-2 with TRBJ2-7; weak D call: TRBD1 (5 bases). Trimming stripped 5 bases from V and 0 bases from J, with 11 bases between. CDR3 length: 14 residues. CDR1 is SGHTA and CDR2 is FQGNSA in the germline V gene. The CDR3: CASSADSASYEQYF. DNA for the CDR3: TGTGCCAGCAGCGCCGACAGTGCCTCCTACGAGCAGTACTTC. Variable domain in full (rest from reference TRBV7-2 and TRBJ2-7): GAGVSQSPSNKVTEKGKDVELRCDPISGHTALYWYRQSLGQGLEFLIYFQGNSAPDKSGLPSDRFSAERTGGSVSTLTIQRTQQEDSAVYLCASSADSASYEQYFGPGTRLTVT.

CDR3 loop: CASSRGPGQGADGYTF. CDR3 DNA: TGTGCCAGCAGTAGAGGACCGGGACAGGGGGCGGATGGCTACACCTTC. The chain recombines TRBV5-4 with TRBJ1-2; 12 bases map to TRBD1. V lost 5 bases and J lost 6; bases outside the gene matches: 11. The length of the CDR3 is 16 residues. Per germline, CDR1 SGHNT and CDR2 YYREEE (reference sequence).

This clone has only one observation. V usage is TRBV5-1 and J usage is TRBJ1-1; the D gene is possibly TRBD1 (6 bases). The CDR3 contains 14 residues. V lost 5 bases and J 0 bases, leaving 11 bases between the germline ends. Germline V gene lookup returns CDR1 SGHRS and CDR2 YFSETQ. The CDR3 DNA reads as TGCGCCAGCAGTCCAGACAGGATGAACACTGAAGCTTTCTTT. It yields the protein CASSPDRMNTEAFF.

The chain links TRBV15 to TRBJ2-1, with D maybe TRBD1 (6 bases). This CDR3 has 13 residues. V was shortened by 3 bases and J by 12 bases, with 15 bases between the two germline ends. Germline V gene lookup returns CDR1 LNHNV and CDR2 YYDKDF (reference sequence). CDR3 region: CATSRVGTSGQFF. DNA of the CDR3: TGTGCCACCAGCAGGGTCGGGACATCTGGGCAGTTCTTC. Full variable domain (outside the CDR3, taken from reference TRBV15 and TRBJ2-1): DAMVIQNPRYQVTQFGKPVTLSCSQTLNHNVMYWYQQKSSQAPKLLFHYYDKDFNNEADTPDNFQSRRPNTSFCFLDIRSPGLGDTAMYLCATSRVGTSGQFFGPGTRLTVL.

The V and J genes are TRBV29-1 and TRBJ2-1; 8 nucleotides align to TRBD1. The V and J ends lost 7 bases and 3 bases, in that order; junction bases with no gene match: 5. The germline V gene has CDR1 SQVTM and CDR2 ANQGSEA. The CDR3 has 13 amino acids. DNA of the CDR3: TGCAGCGGCCGACAGGGGAACTACAATGAGCAGTTCTTC. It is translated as CSGRQGNYNEQFF.

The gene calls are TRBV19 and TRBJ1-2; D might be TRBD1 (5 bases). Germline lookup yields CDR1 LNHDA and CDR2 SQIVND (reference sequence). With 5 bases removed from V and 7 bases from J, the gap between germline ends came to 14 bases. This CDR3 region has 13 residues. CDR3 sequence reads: CASSRQGRGGYTF. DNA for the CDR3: TGTGCCAGTAGTCGCCAGGGAAGGGGTGGCTACACCTTC.

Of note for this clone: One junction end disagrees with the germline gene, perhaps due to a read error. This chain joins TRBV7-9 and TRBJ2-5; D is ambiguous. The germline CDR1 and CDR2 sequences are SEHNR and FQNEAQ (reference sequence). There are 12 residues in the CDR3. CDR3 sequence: CSSSLEAETQYF. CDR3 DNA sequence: TGTTCCAGCAGCTTAGAAGCAGAGACCCAGTACTTC.